Listed here is a single TCR beta chain. Its antigen is unknown. This entry is derived from a study of CD8 T cells in Susac syndrome. With random hexamers, about 0.45 to 1 ug RNA was reverse transcribed. The CDR3 of TCR beta was amplified by immunoSEQ multiplex PCR across 54 Vbeta and 13 Jbeta. Via MiXCR, TCRdb re-called the immunoSEQ multiplex PCR reads, giving one row per CDR3 protein. The data contain 100,000 to 150,000 distinct CDR3 sequences, approximately 93% of them singletons. V lost 1 base and J lost 7, with 17 bases in between. CDR3 length: 16 amino acids. CDR1 and CDR2 from the germline V gene are SGHDN and FVKESK. Study-level findings and limits: The study's TCR sequencing and HLA analysis drew on a certain number of individuals. That number was acknowledged as relatively small.

The multiple sclerosis controls comprised treatment-naive patients whose relapsing-remitting disease was stable or active. Negative isolation was applied to CD8+ and CD4+ T cells, and FACS enrichment was applied to TEMRA cells. Sample: CD8+ T cells from PBMCs. The receptor was derived from a human donor with multiple sclerosis. The rearrangement links TRBV14 to TRBJ1-3, with a weak D call TRBD1 (5 bases). This chain's CDR3 is CASSQAEGRWGNTIYF. CDR3 DNA: TGTGCCAGCAGCCAAGCCGAGGGCAGGTGGGGGAACACCATATATTTT. The full variable domain, completed using reference TRBV14 and TRBJ1-3, is EAGVTQFPSHSVIEKGQTVTLRCDPISGHDNLYWYRRVMGKEIKFLLHFVKESKQDESGMPNNRFLAERTGGTYSTLKVQPAELEDSGVYFCASSQAEGRWGNTIYFGEGSWLTVV.